What follows are 12 T cell receptor beta chains derived from one specimen sequenced in a study of PD-1 blockade in classical Hodgkin lymphoma. Sequencing used immunoSEQ multiplex PCR; TCRdb keeps in-frame clones, though not all of them. Of some 26,000 clones listed, over 75% are singletons. Indicated time point: cycle 4 day 1 (C4D1), after 5 to 7 weeks of nivolumab. All trial patients relapsed after autologous stem cell transplantation. Starting with thawed PBMCs, CD4+ T cells were purified by magnetic negative selection. The sequencing here drew on CD4+ T cells from blood, taken before the fourth cycle of nivolumab. These TCRs come from a human donor with classical Hodgkin lymphoma.

This chain connects TRBV18 to TRBJ1-5; TRBD1 might be the D (6 bases). V lost 4 bases to trimming and J lost 3 bases, with 16 bases between them. Germline assignment: CDR1 KGHSH and CDR2 LQKENI. The CDR3 spans 16 residues. CDR3 amino acids: CASSLGTGSLNQPQHF. The CDR3 DNA reads as TGTGCCAGCTCACTAGGCACAGGGAGCCTCAATCAGCCCCAGCATTTT.

The chain combines TRBV7-9 with TRBJ2-5; 9 bases agree with TRBD1. CDR3 length equals 17 residues. Germline lookup yields CDR1 SEHNR and CDR2 FQNEAQ (reference sequence). V shed 4 bases, J shed 0 bases, and the junction held 9 bases outside the gene matches. The CDR3 DNA sequence: TGTGCCAGCAGCTCCAGTGGACAGGGGCGGCACCAAGAGACCCAGTACTTC. Amino acid sequence: CASSSSGQGRHQETQYF.

The rearrangement joins TRBV7-9 to TRBJ2-3; D is ambiguous. Germline-derived CDR1 and CDR2 are SEHNR and FQNEAQ (reference sequence). Trimming shortened V by 4 bases and J by 3 bases, and 5 bases separated the two germline ends. The CDR3 runs 12 residues. CDR3 residues: CASSSTTDTQYF. The CDR3 DNA is TGTGCCAGCAGCTCGACTACAGATACGCAGTATTTT. Filled out from reference TRBV7-9 and TRBJ2-3, the complete variable domain reads DTGVSQNPRHKITKRGQNVTFRCDPISEHNRLYWYRQTLGQGPEFLTYFQNEAQLEKSRLLSDRFSAERPKGSFSTLEIQRTEQGDSAMYLCASSSTTDTQYFGPGTRLTVL.

This rearrangement joins TRBV29-1 to TRBJ2-1; D uncertain. Trimming stripped 4 bases from V and 5 bases from J, with 9 bases between. The length of the CDR3 is 12 residues. Looked up from germline, CDR1 is SQVTM and CDR2 is ANQGSEA. The CDR3, as DNA: TGCAGCGTTGGCGTCAGAGACAATGAGCAGTTCTTC. Translating gives CSVGVRDNEQFF.

The chain uses TRBV6-5 and TRBJ2-3; the D is unclear. The CDR3 extends over 13 amino acids. Per the germline V gene, CDR1 is MNHEY and CDR2 is SVGAGI. V lost 6 bases, J lost 11 bases, and 18 bases lay in between. The CDR3 sequence is CASRYATTPEQYF. DNA for the CDR3: TGTGCCAGCAGATACGCTACCACACCCGAGCAGTATTTT.

The chain employs TRBV11-3 and TRBJ2-7; tentatively, D is TRBD1 or TRBD2 (5 bases each). Germline V gene sequence: CDR1 SGHNT, CDR2 YENEEA. The V gene lost 5 bases and the J gene lost 0 bases, with 17 bases spanning the gap. This CDR3 region has 16 residues. The chain's CDR3 is CASSTQRDGFSYEQYF. The CDR3 DNA follows: TGTGCCAGCAGCACCCAGAGGGACGGATTCTCCTACGAGCAGTACTTC.

This clone has a single count. The chain uses TRBV18 and TRBJ2-7, with 11 bases lining up with TRBD2. Germline assignment: CDR1 KGHSH and CDR2 LQKENI. Trimming at V came to 2 bases and at J to 6 bases, leaving 6 bases not matched to a gene. This CDR3 spans 15 amino acids. CDR3 DNA: TGTGCCAGCTCACCAGGTAGCGGGGGGGTCGGCGAGCAGTACTTC. It specifies CASSPGSGGVGEQYF. Using reference TRBV18 and TRBJ2-7 for the parts outside the CDR3, the full variable domain is NAGVMQNPRHLVRRRGQEARLRCSPMKGHSHVYWYRQLPEEGLKFMVYLQKENIIDESGMPKERFSAEFPKEGPSILRIQQVVRGDSAAYFCASSPGSGGVGEQYFGPGTRLTVT.

The chain employs TRBV11-3 and TRBJ2-7; D remains unclear. Looked up from germline, CDR1 is SGHNT and CDR2 is YENEEA. The CDR3 spans 14 residues. The V gene lost 7 bases and the J gene lost 0 bases, with 13 bases spanning the gap. CDR3 DNA: TGTGCCAGCACCCTATCCAGTCACTCCTACGAGCAGTACTTC. Translation gives CASTLSSHSYEQYF.

This chain uses TRBV23-1 with TRBJ1-4, with D perhaps matching TRBD1 (5 bases). Being an ORF, TRBV23-1 has a function that is uncertain. V lost 9 bases, J lost 0 bases, and 17 bases lay in between. The CDR3 totals 16 residues. The CDR3 nucleotides read TGCGCCAGGGGGGACTGGCTGTCTGCAACTAATGAAAAACTGTTTTTT. It is translated as CARGDWLSATNEKLFF.

The gene calls are TRBV9 and TRBJ2-7, with TRBD1 as a possible D gene (6 bases). This CDR3 has 16 residues. V was pared by 4 bases and J by 0 bases, with 17 bases between. The germline V gene has CDR1 SGDLS and CDR2 YYNGEE. The CDR3 region is CASSPGQHSLSYEQYF. CDR3 DNA: TGTGCCAGCAGCCCCGGACAGCACTCCCTCTCCTACGAGCAGTACTTC.

This clone was counted a few times. The gene calls are TRBV7-9 and TRBJ1-6; D is uncertain. The germline gives CDR1 SEHNR, CDR2 FQNEAQ (reference sequence). The CDR3 loop spans 12 amino acids. The germline V and J ends were trimmed by 1 base and 9 bases, with 4 bases remaining between them. CDR3 residues: CASSLDGSPLHF. CDR3 nucleotides: TGTGCCAGCAGCTTAGATGGTTCACCCCTCCACTTT.

This sequence joins TRBV18 and TRBJ1-4; perhaps TRBD1 as D (6 bases). The CDR3 contains 14 residues. The germline V gene has CDR1 KGHSH and CDR2 LQKENI. V lost 2 bases and J 4 bases, leaving 8 bases between the germline ends. The CDR3 DNA reads TGTGCCAGCTCACCAGGACAGTATAATGAAAAACTGTTTTTT. Encoded protein: CASSPGQYNEKLFF.